The 21 T cell receptor beta chains reported below all come from one sample, sequenced in a study of patients and donors after allogeneic stem cell transplantation. TCRdb re-called the RT-PCR reads with MiXCR, one entry per CDR3 protein. The profile shows about 160,000 distinct CDR3 sequences, 24% of them singletons. The sequencing sample was made of blood, either unsorted or a sorted T cell fraction (not recorded which). The receptors come from a human donor who was either an allogeneic HSCT recipient or a stem cell or donor lymphocyte infusion donor (not recorded which). It is not recorded whose cells these are; they may come from a transplant donor.

The chain couples TRBV7-9 to TRBJ1-6; the match to TRBD1 covers 10 bases. Germline-derived CDR1 and CDR2 are SEHNR and FQNEAQ (reference sequence). Trimming at V came to 5 bases and at J to 3 bases, leaving 4 bases not matched to a gene. The CDR3 is 16 residues long. The CDR3 spells CASSTGQGGYNSPLHF. CDR3 DNA: TGTGCCAGCAGCACCGGACAGGGGGGCTATAATTCACCCCTCCACTTT.

This clonotype has more than one count but fewer than ten. This chain uses TRBV20-1 with TRBJ1-3; no reliable D call. The V end was cut by 3 bases, the J end by 2 bases, with 17 bases between. There are 16 residues in the CDR3. Germline CDR1 DFQATT, CDR2 SNEGSKA (reference sequence). The CDR3 spells CSARRPGNDAGNTIYF. In DNA, the CDR3 is TGCAGTGCTAGGCGACCGGGAAACGATGCTGGAAACACCATATATTTT.

The chain carries TRBV12-3 or TRBV12-4 and TRBJ2-1; D possibly matches TRBD1 or TRBD2 (6 bases each). The CDR3 extends over 13 amino acids. V shed 4 bases and J shed 6 bases, with 10 bases lying between them. CDR3 amino acids: CASSSWGANEQFF. CDR3 nucleotide sequence: TGTGCCAGCAGTTCCTGGGGGGCCAATGAGCAGTTCTTC.

There are a few counts of this clonotype. This rearrangement joins TRBV20-1 to TRBJ2-7; TRBD1 or TRBD2 may be the D gene (5 bases each). The germline gives CDR1 DFQATT, CDR2 SNEGSKA (reference sequence). Between the trimmed V and J ends, which lost 5 bases and 3 bases, there was a span of 11 bases. The CDR3 has 12 amino acids. The CDR3 is CSALRDHYEQYF. CDR3 coding DNA: TGCAGTGCTCTCCGGGACCACTACGAGCAGTACTTC.

The chain couples TRBV20-1 to TRBJ1-2; D not certain. The CDR3 is 16 residues long. Germline CDR1 DFQATT, CDR2 SNEGSKA (reference sequence). V shed 0 bases and J shed 3 bases, with 17 bases lying between them. The CDR3 bases are TGCAGTGCTAGAGACCTCTATGAGGGATCTCACTATGGCTACACCTTC. This codes for CSARDLYEGSHYGYTF.

This chain uses TRBV12-3 or TRBV12-4 with TRBJ1-5, with 11 bases lining up with TRBD1. The CDR3 contains 14 residues. Trimming cost V 5 bases and J 7 bases; bases outside gene matches: 4. CDR3 nucleotides: TGTGCCAGCAGTAGGGACAGGGGGGACCAGCCCCAGCATTTT. Protein: CASSRDRGDQPQHF.

This clonotype was seen at least ten times. The rearrangement links TRBV10-3 to TRBJ1-1, with 8 bases identical to TRBD1. The V gene end was trimmed by 6 bases and the J gene end by 5 bases; junction bases not matched to a gene: 8. The V gene's germline CDR1 is ENHRY and CDR2 SYGVKD. The CDR3 sequence is 14 residues long. The CDR3 coding sequence is TGTGCCATCAGGCGGCAGGGGGCTGTGACTGAAGCTTTCTTT. Its translation is CAIRRQGAVTEAFF.

This clonotype was seen a few times. This rearrangement joins TRBV6-5 to TRBJ2-2, with D uncertain. The CDR3 has 12 residues. The germline CDR1 and CDR2 sequences are MNHEY and SVGAGI. Deletions cut 0 bases from V and 6 bases from J, with 2 bases between. CDR3 in amino acids: CASSYSAGELFF. As DNA, the CDR3 is TGTGCCAGCAGTTACTCGGCCGGGGAGCTGTTTTTT.

The rearrangement joins TRBV4-1 to TRBJ2-1, with D maybe TRBD1 (7 bases). CDR3 size: 18 residues. Trimming pared 4 bases from V and 4 bases from J, leaving 23 bases between. Germline CDR1 is MGHRA and CDR2 is YSYEKL. As DNA, the CDR3 is TGCGCCAGCAGCCGAAGCTACCCGCGCGGGACAGTATACAATGAGCAGTTCTTC. This encodes CASSRSYPRGTVYNEQFF.

This chain uses TRBV9 with TRBJ2-3, with 9 bases that match TRBD2. CDR1 is SGDLS, CDR2 YYNGEE, per germline. The CDR3 totals 16 residues. Trimming cost V 0 bases and J 2 bases; bases outside gene matches: 4. The CDR3 DNA is TGTGCCAGCAGCGTAGAAAGCGGGAGGCCCACAGATACGCAGTATTTT. Translating it yields CASSVESGRPTDTQYF.

V is TRBV7-2 and J is TRBJ2-2; D unclear. The V end was cut by 2 bases, the J end by 5 bases, with 27 bases between. This CDR3 has 20 amino acids. Germline-derived CDR1 and CDR2 are SGHTA and FQGNSA. The CDR3 DNA is TGTGCCAGCAGCTTATTGTACAGACCCTCAAAACATAAACTGACCGGGGAGCTGTTTTTT. Amino acids: CASSLLYRPSKHKLTGELFF.

This chain joins TRBV20-1 and TRBJ1-5, with a possible D match to TRBD1 (6 bases). With 3 bases removed from V and 6 bases from J, the gap between germline ends came to 15 bases. Germline V gene lookup returns CDR1 DFQATT and CDR2 SNEGSKA (reference sequence). The CDR3 loop spans 14 amino acids. The CDR3 is CSASPGATTQPQHF. DNA of the CDR3: TGCAGTGCTAGCCCAGGGGCTACGACTCAGCCCCAGCATTTT.

V and J are TRBV20-1 and TRBJ2-1, with D uncertain. CDR3 length: 11 residues. Germline CDR1 DFQATT, CDR2 SNEGSKA (reference sequence). V was pared by 0 bases and J by 6 bases, with 3 bases between. The CDR3 is CSARDLNEQFF. As DNA, the CDR3 is TGCAGTGCTAGAGACCTCAATGAGCAGTTCTTC.

This chain uses TRBV14 with TRBJ2-7; D is undetermined. The V end lost 5 bases, the J end lost 2 bases, and 10 bases lay between the germline ends. This CDR3 comprises 13 residues. Germline CDR1 and CDR2: SGHDN and FVKESK. The CDR3 DNA reads as TGTGCCAGCAGCGCCCGACAAACCTACGAGCAGTACTTC. This translates into CASSARQTYEQYF.

The chain joins TRBV5-1 to TRBJ1-1, with D perhaps matching TRBD1 (5 bases). This CDR3 has 15 amino acids. Germline V gene sequence: CDR1 SGHRS, CDR2 YFSETQ. V lost 0 bases and J lost 3, with 12 bases in between. CDR3 loop: CASSLDRFPYTEAFF. CDR3 DNA sequence: TGCGCCAGCAGCTTGGACAGGTTTCCGTACACTGAAGCTTTCTTT.

The chain links TRBV19 to TRBJ2-2; D is ambiguous. The CDR3 is 12 residues long. The V and J ends lost 6 bases and 7 bases respectively, with 9 bases between them. Germline V gene lookup returns CDR1 LNHDA and CDR2 SQIVND (reference sequence). CDR3 sequence reads: CASRWGNGELFF. The CDR3, as DNA: TGTGCCAGTAGGTGGGGTAACGGGGAGCTGTTTTTT.

In this sample, this clonotype turned up once. The rearrangement joins TRBV13 to TRBJ2-7; no clear D. The CDR3 spans 14 residues. The germline V and J ends were trimmed by 2 bases and 4 bases, with 12 bases remaining between them. Germline assignment: CDR1 PRHDT and CDR2 FYEKMQ (reference sequence). CDR3 nucleotides: TGTGCCAGCAGCTTATATACCAGAGCATACGAGCAGTACTTC. Protein product: CASSLYTRAYEQYF.

There are a few counts of this clonotype. The chain is built from TRBV24-1 and TRBJ2-3; TRBD2 aligns across 8 bases. Germline CDR1 KGHDR, CDR2 SFDVKD. The CDR3 is 15 residues long. The J segment lost 0 bases and the V segment lost 12 bases, leaving 10 bases of the junction unmatched. This CDR3 reads CAVSGGRSSTDTQYF. CDR3 coding DNA: TGTGCCGTAAGCGGGGGCCGGAGTAGCACAGATACGCAGTATTTT.

This chain uses TRBV7-6 with TRBJ2-1; the D is unclear. The CDR3 is 16 amino acids. The ends were cut back, 0 bases at V and 4 bases at J, with 13 bases in the middle. The germline V gene encodes CDR1 SGHVS and CDR2 FNYEAQ. CDR3 in amino acids: CASSLARVNAYNEQFF. The CDR3 DNA sequence: TGTGCCAGCAGCTTAGCGCGAGTTAATGCGTACAATGAGCAGTTCTTC.

This clonotype qualifies as medium-sized. The V and J genes are TRBV7-9 and TRBJ1-3; TRBD1 is a possible D gene (5 bases). Germline loops: CDR1 SEHNR, CDR2 FQNEAQ (reference sequence). Trimming took off 4 bases at V and 2 bases at J, with 15 bases between the two ends. This CDR3 is built from 16 residues. CDR3 sequence (DNA): TGTGCCAGCAGCTCAACGTTGGGGGGAGCTGGAAACACCATATATTTT. Protein sequence: CASSSTLGGAGNTIYF.

This clonotype was counted a single time. CDR3 in DNA: TGTGCCAGCAGCTCAAGAGCACCCGGGACAGCGTGGGCCCATGAGCAGTTCTTC. Residues: CASSSRAPGTAWAHEQFF. The gene calls are TRBV7-6 and TRBJ2-1, with TRBD1 identical over 7 bases. This CDR3 has 18 residues. From germline, CDR1 is SGHVS and CDR2 FNYEAQ. Trimming removed 4 bases from V and 8 bases from J; junction bases left unmatched: 20. The full variable domain, with the rest looked up from reference TRBV7-6 and TRBJ2-1, is GAGVSQSPRYKVTKRGQDVALRCDPISGHVSLYWYRQALGQGPEFLTYFNYEAQQDKSGLPNDRFSAERPEGSISTLTIQRTEQRDSAMYRCASSSRAPGTAWAHEQFFGPGTRLTVL.